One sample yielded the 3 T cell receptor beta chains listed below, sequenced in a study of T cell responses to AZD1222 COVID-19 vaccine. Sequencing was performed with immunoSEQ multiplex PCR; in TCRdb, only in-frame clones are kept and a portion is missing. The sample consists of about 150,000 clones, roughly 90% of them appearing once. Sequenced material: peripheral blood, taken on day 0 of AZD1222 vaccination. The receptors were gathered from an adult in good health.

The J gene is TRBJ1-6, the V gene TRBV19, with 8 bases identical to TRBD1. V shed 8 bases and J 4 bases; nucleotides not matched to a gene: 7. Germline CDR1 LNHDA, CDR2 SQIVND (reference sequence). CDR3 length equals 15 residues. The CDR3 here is CASGETGVYNSPLHF. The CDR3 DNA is TGTGCCAGTGGAGAGACAGGGGTATATAATTCACCCCTCCACTTT.

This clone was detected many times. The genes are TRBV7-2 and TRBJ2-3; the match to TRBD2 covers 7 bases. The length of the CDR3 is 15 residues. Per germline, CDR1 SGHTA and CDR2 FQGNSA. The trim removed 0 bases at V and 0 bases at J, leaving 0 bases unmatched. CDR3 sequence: CASSLAGLSTDTQYF. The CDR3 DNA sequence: TGTGCCAGCAGCTTAGCGGGACTAAGCACAGATACGCAGTATTTT.

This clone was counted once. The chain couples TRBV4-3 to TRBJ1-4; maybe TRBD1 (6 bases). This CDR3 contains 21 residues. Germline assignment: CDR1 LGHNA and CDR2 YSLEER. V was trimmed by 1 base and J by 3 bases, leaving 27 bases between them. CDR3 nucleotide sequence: TGCGCCAGCAGCCAAGGGAGGCCAGGGGAGCCCATATGGGGTTCTAATGAAAAACTGTTTTTT. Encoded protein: CASSQGRPGEPIWGSNEKLFF.